The entry below describes one T cell receptor beta chain. Its binding antigen is unknown. Base qualities are not recorded, but no much larger clone differs from it by a single base. The T-cell fraction in tumor and uninvolved lung tissue was provided by TCR sequencing with the immunoSEQ assay. For the original study's pipeline: For survival analysis, patients were divided into high (upper tertile) and low (lower two tertiles) T-cell fraction groups, which were compared by log-rank test. A signed-rank test was used to test differences in T-cell fraction between paired tumor and uninvolved lung samples. TCRdb's version of the immuneACCESS table is confined to in-frame rearrangements and falls short of the full clone set. An unresolved V gene accounts for under half of the shortfall where checked; the remainder is of unknown origin. D and trimming come from the DNA, and the V and J calls and clone size come from that table. This sample gives 15,000 to 20,000 clones in total; approximately 70% of them show up just once. Approximately 4.3% of the sample rests with the top ten.

Enrollment in ICON was initiated in early 2016, and the last patient was enrolled in 2018. In a subcohort of 70 to 95 patients, fresh tumor and matched uninvolved tissue were collected for in-depth immune analyses, with TCR sequencing among those analyses. No cell sorting was done, and TCR sequencing was instead run on DNA isolated from bulk tissue. The data were taken from a study of tumor-infiltrating lymphocytes in localized non-small cell lung cancer (dated by TCRdb to about 2021). At the level of the whole study: The cohort included patients whose samples were collected after neoadjuvant chemotherapy, as well as both smokers and never-smokers and several histologies. Each patient contributed resected tumor tissue and uninvolved lung tissue from the same patient, described as non-adjacent to the tumor. Alongside flow cytometry, multiplex immunofluorescence, RNA-seq, exome sequencing and proteomics, TCR sequencing was applied to the same patients as one of several integrated assays. The overall ICON cohort was composed of under 190 surgical patients with localized non-small cell lung cancer whose tumors were resected. For around 57 patients, immunoSEQ T-cell fraction was compared between paired tumor and uninvolved lung.

The CDR3 spans 18 residues, from the cysteine through the phenylalanine. Only the CDR3 portion is preserved as DNA: 54 bases, with reading frame beginning at the first base. CDR1 SGHAT and CDR2 FQNNGV were looked up in the germline V gene. The junction carries 21 bases between V and J, which are trimmed by 4 bases and 3 bases respectively. On the study overall, not on this receptor specifically: Assay coverage differed among patients according to how much tissue was available, so only a subset of the cohort had TCR sequencing. Tumor T-cell fraction from TCR sequencing was not associated with recurrence-free survival (p = 0.61). The TCR-derived T-cell fraction showed no difference between the flow cytometry-defined immunotypes IM1 (good prognosis) and IM2 (poor prognosis). Because different pieces of the same tissue were used for different assays, technical variation could not be separated from intratumor heterogeneity. Consistent with immunofluorescence CD3 counts, TCRbeta sequencing supported greater T cell infiltration in tumors than in uninvolved lung tissue.

The chain uses TRBV11-2 and TRBJ2-2; matching of 6 bases hints at TRBD1 as the D gene. This clonotype was sampled from a human donor with non-small cell lung cancer. The specimen sequenced was lung tumor tissue. The sequenced DNA: TGTGCCAGCAGCTCCGGCTCCGGTGTGGGGGCGTACACCGGGGAGCTGTTTTTT. Its protein is CASSSGSGVGAYTGELFF.